Reported below is one TCR beta chain. Its specific antigen is unknown. Nothing much larger sits one base from this clone, and base qualities are not available. The cohort consisted of 600 or so healthy bone marrow donors. At the time of sampling, every cohort member was nominally healthy, though immune exposures that went unrecorded were likely present. The donor tested CMV seropositive, placing the donor among the 289 seropositive members of the cohort. A peripheral blood sample was collected from each donor, and TCR beta sequencing was performed on peripheral blood mononuclear cells. The Qiagen DNeasy Blood Extraction Kit was used to extract genomic DNA from the blood cell samples. The method behind the library was the immunoSEQ multiplex PCR assay. For the multiplex PCR, a mixture combining 60 forward primers for TCR Vbeta segments and 13 reverse primers for TCR Jbeta segments was used. The CDR3 region of rearranged TCR beta genes was amplified from genomic DNA with a multiplex PCR assay. Amplified TCR beta libraries were sequenced as 87-base-pair reads on the Illumina HiSeq System. The authors' analysis ran thus. In a later analysis, around 80 million unique TCR beta chains were counted across the roughly 610 repertoires, and around 10 million of these chains were shared by at least two donors. Raw reads were error-corrected and collapsed into unique sequences by a nearest-neighbor algorithm in which closely related sequences were merged to remove PCR and sequencing errors. V, D and J gene segments were assigned by aligning CDR3 sequences to IMGT reference sequences. For a sequence to be retained, a match of at least six nucleotides was required to both a V gene segment and a J gene segment. A rearrangement was called productive if the CDR3 had no stop codons and remained in frame with V and J, and every other rearrangement was called non-productive. CDR3 was defined by IMGT convention, running from the second conserved V-encoded cysteine to the conserved J-encoded phenylalanine. In an earlier analysis of roughly 610 of the donors, sequences lacking an unambiguous match to a single V gene segment were excluded. An earlier analysis of some 500 of the donors classified V segments as functional when productive rearrangements were above 56.7% and as segregating when the standard deviation between donors was above 5%. A statistical classification framework was built for diagnosing cytomegalovirus status from the catalog of TCR beta chain sequences. In a later analysis, TCR nucleotide sequences were compared against IMGT/GENE-DB human TR gene sequences so that V and J genes could be assigned. A later analysis assigned CDR3 sequences and most-parsimonious VDJ recombination scenarios with the TCRdist pipeline. A later analysis defined each TCR beta chain by its CDR3 amino acid sequence plus V-gene family, and excluded reads lacking a unique V-gene family. As a way to deal with suspected cross-contamination and a sequencing artifact, a later analysis dropped roughly 620 nucleotide sequences that were highly shared and had low generation probability. A later analysis calculated a clonal expansion index for each public chain from normalized within-repertoire ranks of inferred template counts. Generation probabilities in a later analysis came from a VDJ recombination model fitted to out-of-frame rearrangements, and those results were checked against IGoR. A later analysis scored TCR-TCR, TCR-HLA and TCR-CMV co-occurrence with hypergeometric tests, applying a repertoire-size bias correction to TCR pairs. In a later analysis, false discovery rates were estimated by permuting HLA or CMV assignments 20 times. In a later analysis, co-occurring TCRs were grouped using DBSCAN, with TCRdist sequence similarity added in when clustering inside HLA-allele-positive subsets. Repertoires with fewer than 30,000 or more than 120,000 public chains were left out of co-occurrence clustering, as were a few repertoires with anomalous nucleotide sharing. In its TCRdb copy, this immuneACCESS table keeps in-frame sequences only and misses some clones. Where compared with another copy, unresolved V genes explain less than half of these, and the others have no known cause. The V and J calls and the clone size are those of that table, but D and trimming were determined from the DNA. The sample yields under 130,000 clones; 70% were counted once. The ten largest clones capture around 9.9% of the sample.

From V the trimming removes 2 bases and from J it removes 2 bases, while the gene matches leave 1 base of the junction unaccounted for. CDR3 length: 14 amino acids, cysteine to phenylalanine. Just CDR3 DNA is preserved here, 42 bases in frame from base 1. In the germline V gene (reference sequence), CDR1 corresponds to GTSNPN and CDR2 to SVGIG. This entry comes from a study of cytomegalovirus exposure and HLA in healthy donors (dated by TCRdb to the late 2010s). With respect to the entire study: An earlier analysis of about 560 of the donors reported about 260 Gb of sequence data and some 110 million unique TCR beta sequences obtained from about 200 million T cells. Of the roughly 390 genotyped donors, around 81% fell in the genetic ancestry cluster associated with self-reported Caucasian donors. To predict cytomegalovirus infection status, the study brought together high-throughput TCR immunosequencing, statistical association of individual TCRs with disease status, and machine learning. Several DR-DQ haplotypes were handled as single units for association and clustering because linkage in the cohort was strong. Rather than drawing on any new phenotypic data, the later analysis identified candidate immune exposures from TCR beta sequences and the way those sequences occurred across donors. HLA typing covered class I and class II loci at four-digit resolution. Along with the approximately 650-subject first cohort, a separate validation cohort of some 130 different subjects was used. To decide whether each TCR beta V gene segment behaved as functional or pseudogenic, an earlier analysis of approximately 600 of the donors relied on high-throughput TCR beta sequencing. Roughly 290 gigabases of sequencing data and 70 million to 100 million unique TCR sequences made up an early release that covered approximately 620 HLA-typed donors. A later analysis re-examined previously published TCR beta repertoires from roughly 720 donors and added high-resolution HLA genotyping to investigate patterns of TCR occurrence. The number of typed donors differed by locus: roughly 620-640 for A, B, C, DRB1 and DQB1; approximately 520 for DQA1; roughly 600 for DPA1; and about 450 for DPB1. Donor age, sex, ethnicity and CMV serostatus were collected together with the repertoire data. Among about 370 genotyped donors of the cohort, an average of around 220,000 unique TCR beta nucleotide sequences was sequenced per donor, of which 15% to 20% were non-productive. The study aimed to test whether signatures of past pathogen exposure could be identified by cataloging public T cell receptors. The study used immunosequencing to profile the T cell repertoires of about 670 subjects and linked those repertoires to cytomegalovirus serostatus. A later genetic analysis took genome-wide SNP genotypes for about 55% of the roughly 700 donors and used that subset as a discovery cohort. Every discovery cohort repertoire had been produced on one sequencing platform. Study-wide conclusions, independent of this receptor: Because HLA typing was unavailable for some donors at each locus, only the typed subset was used in association tests. Most CMV-associated TCR beta chains appeared to be HLA-restricted in a later analysis, and the HLA associations seemed to be driven largely by CMV exposure. A further reported finding was that TCR beta sequences accurately predicted the HLA-A and HLA-B alleles for most subjects in the first cohort. Presence/absence analyses assumed roughly uniform sequencing depth across donors, an assumption that may not hold. A later genetic analysis associated a missense DCLRE1C variant with V-gene and J-gene trimming of TCR beta chains, and an independent cohort replicated the association. In a later analysis, HLA-associated TCR beta chains were found to be more clonally expanded and to have lower generation probabilities than equally common non-associated chains. In a later genetic analysis, fewer N-insertions in productive TCRs were reported among donors in an Asian-associated ancestry cluster than the roughly 700-donor mean. In a later analysis, several top co-occurrence clusters were reported to appear linked to parvovirus B19, influenza, CMV and Epstein-Barr virus. When HLA alleles, especially DR and DQ, strongly co-occurred, TCR associations were difficult to assign to individual alleles. In the study, some 160 TCR beta chains were listed as associated with cytomegalovirus. The authors suggested that the approach could potentially be generalized to other disease states and immunological phenotypes. Linkage disequilibrium might explain the correlated functional status among segregating V segments, but an unknown experimental factor could not be ruled out. Most TCR sequences were observed very rarely across donors, whereas some public TCRs were present in many individuals. Only TCR beta chains were sequenced in this cohort, and the absence of alpha or paired-chain data limited detectable features. A group of highly shared sequence variants was considered likely to be a technical artifact of the sequencing pipeline. In an earlier analysis of about 600 of the donors, most TCR beta V segments appeared in productive rearrangements about 90% or about 30% of the time, broadly matching IMGT annotations. Specific HLA alleles were associated with some 15,000 TCR beta sequences at a false discovery rate of 0.05 in a later analysis. Some IMGT-functional V segments, including TRBV6-2 and TRBV6-3, could not be told apart with the 87-base-pair reads, so those segments were excluded. The earlier analysis of fewer than 750 of the donors excluded over 15 rarely observed V segments, including chromosome 9 orphons, because counts were too low. In a later analysis, the rate of TCR association differed among HLA loci, with DRB1 alleles having the most associated TCRs and HLA-C alleles having the fewest. A few of the identified cytomegalovirus-associated TCR beta chains were confirmed in vitro to be specific for cytomegalovirus antigens. The classifier was reported to diagnose cytomegalovirus status with high specificity and sensitivity in both the original and validation cohorts. Immune exposure information for the cohort was limited to CMV serostatus.

Here the chain combines TRBV30 and TRBJ1-2, with 11 junctional bases fitting TRBD1. The source of this sequence is a man between 35 and 55 years old in good health and CMV-seropositive. Sequencing was carried out using PBMCs. The nucleotide sequence reads TGTGCCTGGAGTCGGGACAGGGGGAACTATGGCTACACCTTC. Its amino acids are CAWSRDRGNYGYTF. When the CDR3 is completed using the reference TRBV30 and TRBJ1-2 genes on either side, the full variable domain is SQTIHQWPATLVQPVGSPLSLECTVEGTSNPNLYWYRQAAGRGLQLLFYSVGIGQISSEVPQNLSASRPQDRQFILSSKKLLLSDSGFYLCAWSRDRGNYGYTFGSGTRLTVV.